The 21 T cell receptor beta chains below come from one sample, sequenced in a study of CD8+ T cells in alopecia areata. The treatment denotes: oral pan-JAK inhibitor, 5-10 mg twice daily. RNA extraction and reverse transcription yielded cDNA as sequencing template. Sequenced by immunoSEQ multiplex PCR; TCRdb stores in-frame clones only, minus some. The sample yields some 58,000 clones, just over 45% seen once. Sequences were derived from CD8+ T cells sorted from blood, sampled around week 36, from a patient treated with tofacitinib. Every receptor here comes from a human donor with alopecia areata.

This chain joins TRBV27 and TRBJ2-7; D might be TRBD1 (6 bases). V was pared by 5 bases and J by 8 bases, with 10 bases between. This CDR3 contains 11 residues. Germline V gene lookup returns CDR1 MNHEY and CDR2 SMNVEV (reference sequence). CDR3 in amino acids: CASSLGTQQYF. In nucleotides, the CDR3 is TGTGCCAGCAGTCTCGGGACACAGCAGTACTTC.

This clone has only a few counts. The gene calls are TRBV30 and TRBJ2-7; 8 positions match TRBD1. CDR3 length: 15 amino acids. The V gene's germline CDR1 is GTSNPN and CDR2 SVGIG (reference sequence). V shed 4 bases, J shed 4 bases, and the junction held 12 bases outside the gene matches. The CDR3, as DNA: TGTGCCTGGAAGAACAGGGCAGGGGGCGGGTACGAGCAGTACTTC. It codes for CAWKNRAGGGYEQYF.

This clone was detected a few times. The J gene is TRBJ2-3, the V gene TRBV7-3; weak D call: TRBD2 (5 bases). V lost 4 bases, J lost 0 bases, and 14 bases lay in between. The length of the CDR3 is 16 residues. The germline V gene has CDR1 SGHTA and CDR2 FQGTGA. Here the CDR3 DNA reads TGTGCCAGCAGCTATCGAGGGCGATCTAGCACAGATACGCAGTATTTT. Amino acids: CASSYRGRSSTDTQYF.

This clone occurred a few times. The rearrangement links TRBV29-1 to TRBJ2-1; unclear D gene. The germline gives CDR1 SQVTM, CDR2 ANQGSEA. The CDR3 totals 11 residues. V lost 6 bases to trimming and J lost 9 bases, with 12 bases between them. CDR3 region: CSVPLRLEQFF. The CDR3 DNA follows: TGCAGCGTACCCCTCCGCCTTGAGCAGTTCTTC.

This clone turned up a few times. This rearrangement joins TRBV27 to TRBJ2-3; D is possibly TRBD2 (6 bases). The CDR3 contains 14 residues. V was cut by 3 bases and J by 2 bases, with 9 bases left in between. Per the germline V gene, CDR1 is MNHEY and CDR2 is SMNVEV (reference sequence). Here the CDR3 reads CASSLGGSTDTQYF. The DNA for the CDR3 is TGTGCCAGCAGTTTGGGGGGTTCCACAGATACGCAGTATTTT.

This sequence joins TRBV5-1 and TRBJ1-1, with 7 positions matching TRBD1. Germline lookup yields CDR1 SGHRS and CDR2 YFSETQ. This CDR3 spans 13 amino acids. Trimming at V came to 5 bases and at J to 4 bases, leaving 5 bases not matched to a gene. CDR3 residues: CASSWTGLTEAFF. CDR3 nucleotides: TGCGCCAGCAGTTGGACAGGACTCACTGAAGCTTTCTTT.

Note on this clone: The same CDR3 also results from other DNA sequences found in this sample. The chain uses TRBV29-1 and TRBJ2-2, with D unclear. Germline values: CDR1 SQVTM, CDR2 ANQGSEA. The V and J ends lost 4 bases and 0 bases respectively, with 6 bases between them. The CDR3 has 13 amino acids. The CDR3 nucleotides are TGCAGCGTTGGCCTCTCGAACACCGGGGAGCTGTTTTTT. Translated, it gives CSVGLSNTGELFF.

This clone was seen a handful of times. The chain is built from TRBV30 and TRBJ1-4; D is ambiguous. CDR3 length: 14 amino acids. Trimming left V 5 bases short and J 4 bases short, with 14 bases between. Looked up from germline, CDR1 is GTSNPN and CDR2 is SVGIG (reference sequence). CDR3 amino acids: CAWPYRGINEKLFF. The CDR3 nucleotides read TGTGCCTGGCCTTATAGAGGGATTAATGAAAAACTGTTTTTT. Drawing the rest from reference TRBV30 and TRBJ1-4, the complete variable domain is SQTIHQWPATLVQPVGSPLSLECTVEGTSNPNLYWYRQAAGRGLQLLFYSVGIGQISSEVPQNLSASRPQDRQFILSSKKLLLSDSGFYLCAWPYRGINEKLFFGSGTQLSVL.

For the CDR3, the DNA is TGCAGCGCTACTTCCGAGGATGACTATGGCTACACCTTC. It encodes CSATSEDDYGYTF. V and J are TRBV29-1 and TRBJ1-2; D unresolved. This CDR3 spans 13 amino acids. The germline V and J ends were trimmed by 7 bases and 3 bases, with 15 bases remaining between them. Germline V gene sequence: CDR1 SQVTM, CDR2 ANQGSEA.

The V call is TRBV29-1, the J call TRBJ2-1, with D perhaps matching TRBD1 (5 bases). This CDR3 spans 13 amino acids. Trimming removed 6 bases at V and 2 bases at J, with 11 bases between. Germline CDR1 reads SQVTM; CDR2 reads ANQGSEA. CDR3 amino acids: CSVAWGTYNEQFF. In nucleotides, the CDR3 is TGCAGCGTCGCCTGGGGCACCTACAATGAGCAGTTCTTC.

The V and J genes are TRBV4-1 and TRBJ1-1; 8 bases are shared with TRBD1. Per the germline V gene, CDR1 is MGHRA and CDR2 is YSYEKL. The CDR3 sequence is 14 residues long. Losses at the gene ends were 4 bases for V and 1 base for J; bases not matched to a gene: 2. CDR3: CASSRDRGNTEAFF. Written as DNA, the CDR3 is TGCGCCAGCAGCCGCGACAGGGGGAACACTGAAGCTTTCTTT.

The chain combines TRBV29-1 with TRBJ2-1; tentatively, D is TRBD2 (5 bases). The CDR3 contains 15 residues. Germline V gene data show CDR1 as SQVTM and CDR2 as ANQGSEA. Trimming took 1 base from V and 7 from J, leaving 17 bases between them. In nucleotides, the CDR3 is TGCAGCGTTGAAGGTCTGGGGATGACGGGGAATGAGCAGTTCTTC. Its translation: CSVEGLGMTGNEQFF.

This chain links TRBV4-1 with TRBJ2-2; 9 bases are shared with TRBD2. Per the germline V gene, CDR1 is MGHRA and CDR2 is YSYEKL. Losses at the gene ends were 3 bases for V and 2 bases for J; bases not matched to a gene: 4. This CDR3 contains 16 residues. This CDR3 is CASSHGLALNTGELFF. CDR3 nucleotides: TGCGCCAGCAGCCACGGACTAGCGCTAAACACCGGGGAGCTGTTTTTT.

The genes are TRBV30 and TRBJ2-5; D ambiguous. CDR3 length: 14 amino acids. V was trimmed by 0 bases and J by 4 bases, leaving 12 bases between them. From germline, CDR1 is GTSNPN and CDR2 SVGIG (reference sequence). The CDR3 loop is CAWSVLSSVETQYF. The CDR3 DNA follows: TGTGCCTGGAGTGTACTCTCCTCGGTAGAGACCCAGTACTTC.

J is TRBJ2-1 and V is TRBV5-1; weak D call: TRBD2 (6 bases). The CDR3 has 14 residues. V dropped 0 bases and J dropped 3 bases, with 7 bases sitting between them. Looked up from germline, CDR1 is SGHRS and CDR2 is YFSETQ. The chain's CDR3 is CASSLGRDYNEQFF. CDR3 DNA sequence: TGCGCCAGCAGCTTGGGGCGGGACTACAATGAGCAGTTCTTC.

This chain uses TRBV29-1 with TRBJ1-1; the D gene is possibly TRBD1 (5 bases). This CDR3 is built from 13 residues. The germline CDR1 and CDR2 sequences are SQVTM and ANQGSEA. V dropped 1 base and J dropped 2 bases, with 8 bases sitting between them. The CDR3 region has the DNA TGCAGCGTTGAAGGGACACAAAACACTGAAGCTTTCTTT. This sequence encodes CSVEGTQNTEAFF.

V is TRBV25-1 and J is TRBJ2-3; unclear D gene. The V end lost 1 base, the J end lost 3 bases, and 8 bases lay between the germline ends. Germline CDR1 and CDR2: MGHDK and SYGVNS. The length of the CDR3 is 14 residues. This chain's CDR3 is CASSEFGSTDTQYF. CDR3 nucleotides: TGTGCCAGCAGTGAATTTGGGTCGACAGATACGCAGTATTTT.

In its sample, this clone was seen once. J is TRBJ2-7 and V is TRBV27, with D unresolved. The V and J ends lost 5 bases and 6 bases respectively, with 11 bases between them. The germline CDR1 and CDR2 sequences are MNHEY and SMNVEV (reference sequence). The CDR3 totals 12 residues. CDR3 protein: CASSRPDREQYF. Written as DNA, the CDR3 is TGTGCCAGCAGTCGCCCTGACCGCGAGCAGTACTTC.

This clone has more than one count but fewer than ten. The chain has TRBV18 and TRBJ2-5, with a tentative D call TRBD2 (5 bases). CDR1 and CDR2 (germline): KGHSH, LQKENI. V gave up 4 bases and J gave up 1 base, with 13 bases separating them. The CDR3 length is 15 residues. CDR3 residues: CASSQEGVPQETQYF. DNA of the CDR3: TGTGCCAGCTCACAAGAGGGAGTTCCCCAAGAGACCCAGTACTTC.

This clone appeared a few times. CDR3 coding DNA: TGTGCCAGCAGTTTATGGGCCGGGGAGCTGTTTTTT. Translating it yields CASSLWAGELFF. The V and J genes are TRBV27 and TRBJ2-2; D remains unclear. There are 12 residues in the CDR3. V was cut by 1 base and J by 6 bases, with 3 bases left in between. Looked up from germline, CDR1 is MNHEY and CDR2 is SMNVEV (reference sequence).

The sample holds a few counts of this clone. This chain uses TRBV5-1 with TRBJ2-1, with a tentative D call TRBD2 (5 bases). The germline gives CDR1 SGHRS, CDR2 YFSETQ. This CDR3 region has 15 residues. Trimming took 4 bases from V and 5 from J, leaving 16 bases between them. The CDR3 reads CASSTDLATNNEQFF. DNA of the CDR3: TGCGCCAGCAGCACCGATCTAGCTACCAACAATGAGCAGTTCTTC.